Listed here are 9 T cell receptor beta chains from one sample, sequenced in a study of T cell repertoires in cytomegalovirus infection. Each CDR3 protein is one row after TCRdb ran MiXCR on the reads. The sample shows hundreds of thousands of distinct CDR3 sequences, 6% to 8% of them seen only once. The sequenced sample consisted of PBMCs. Receptors originate from a human donor in good health (CMV status not recorded). Some clones in this sample may be carry-over from other donors' samples.

This clonotype was detected ten times or more. This chain joins TRBV7-9 and TRBJ2-5, with 11 bases that match TRBD2. CDR1 and CDR2 (germline): SEHNR, FQNEAQ (reference sequence). The CDR3 contains 16 residues. J lost 1 base, V lost 5 bases, and 6 bases had no gene match. CDR3 coding DNA: TGTGCCAGCAGCCCGACTAGCGGGGCCACCCAAGAGACCCAGTACTTC. This translates into CASSPTSGATQETQYF.

The table lists this clonotype with many counts. The rearrangement joins TRBV30 to TRBJ1-1; D not certain. The CDR3 length is 14 residues. V lost 1 base and J 0 bases, leaving 9 bases between the germline ends. The germline gives CDR1 GTSNPN, CDR2 SVGIG (reference sequence). CDR3: CAWSGGRLNTEAFF. The CDR3 nucleotides read TGTGCCTGGAGTGGAGGCCGATTGAACACTGAAGCTTTCTTT.

This clonotype was seen repeatedly, ten times or more. The chain has TRBV7-2 and TRBJ2-5; D perhaps matches TRBD2 (6 bases). This CDR3 is built from 18 residues. Germline V gives CDR1 SGHTA, CDR2 FQGNSA. V was shortened by 1 base and J by 7 bases, with 25 bases between the two germline ends. CDR3 protein: CASSLGFGGAFFLGTQYF. As DNA, the CDR3 is TGTGCCAGCAGCTTAGGCTTCGGGGGAGCCTTTTTCTTGGGGACCCAGTACTTC.

This clonotype showed up many times. This chain links TRBV7-2 with TRBJ2-7, with TRBD1 matching 7 bases. The CDR3 is 13 amino acids. The trim removed 3 bases at V and 7 bases at J, leaving 6 bases unmatched. Germline CDR1 is SGHTA and CDR2 is FQGNSA. CDR3 sequence (DNA): TGTGCCAGCAGCTTCACAGGGGTCGAGGAGCAGTACTTC. Translated, it gives CASSFTGVEEQYF.

This clonotype appeared many times. The chain recombines TRBV7-8 with TRBJ2-2; 11 bases line up with TRBD2. Germline V gene lookup returns CDR1 SGHVS and CDR2 FQNEAQ. V shed 5 bases, J shed 0 bases, and the junction held 8 bases outside the gene matches. The CDR3 runs to 18 residues. The CDR3 region has the DNA TGTGCCAGCAGCGCCGGGACTAGCGGTACGCCGAACACCGGGGAGCTGTTTTTT. Residues: CASSAGTSGTPNTGELFF. Complete variable domain (other parts from reference TRBV7-8 and TRBJ2-2): GAGVSQSPRYKVAKRGQDVALRCDPISGHVSLFWYQQALGQGPEFLTYFQNEAQLDKSGLPSDRFFAERPEGSVSTLKIQRTQQEDSAVYLCASSAGTSGTPNTGELFFGEGSRLTVL.

Ten or more counts support this clonotype. The CDR3 sequence is CASRETSRHYGYTF. The CDR3 DNA sequence: TGTGCCAGCAGAGAAACTTCGAGGCACTATGGCTACACCTTC. This chain uses TRBV6-1 with TRBJ1-2, with no clear D. Germline values: CDR1 MNHNS, CDR2 SASEGT. V gave up 6 bases and J gave up 3 bases, with 14 bases separating them. This CDR3 is 14 amino acids long.

The rearrangement joins TRBV12-3 or TRBV12-4 to TRBJ1-1, with a tentative D call TRBD1 (5 bases). Trimming pared 7 bases from V and 1 base from J, leaving 19 bases between. CDR3 length equals 16 residues. CDR3 coding DNA: TGTGCCAGCACCTGGGGGGGGAATCTACCGAACACTGAAGCTTTCTTT. Protein: CASTWGGNLPNTEAFF.

This clonotype was seen many times. The chain employs TRBV20-1 and TRBJ1-6; 8 nucleotides align to TRBD1. V shed 3 bases, J shed 5 bases, and the junction held 3 bases outside the gene matches. The germline V gene has CDR1 DFQATT and CDR2 SNEGSKA (reference sequence). The CDR3 runs to 14 residues. The DNA for the CDR3 is TGCAGTGCTAGGCTGACAGGGGATAATTCACCCCTCCACTTT. This sequence encodes CSARLTGDNSPLHF.

This clonotype was seen repeatedly, ten times or more. This chain connects TRBV10-2 to TRBJ1-2; TRBD1 matches 7 bases. Germline CDR1 is WSHSY and CDR2 is SAAADI. This CDR3 has 15 residues. Trimming took 0 bases from V and 7 from J; bases not matched to a gene: 8. The CDR3 sequence: CASSESGQGDVGYTF. DNA of the CDR3: TGCGCCAGCAGTGAGTCGGGGCAGGGGGATGTTGGCTACACCTTC.